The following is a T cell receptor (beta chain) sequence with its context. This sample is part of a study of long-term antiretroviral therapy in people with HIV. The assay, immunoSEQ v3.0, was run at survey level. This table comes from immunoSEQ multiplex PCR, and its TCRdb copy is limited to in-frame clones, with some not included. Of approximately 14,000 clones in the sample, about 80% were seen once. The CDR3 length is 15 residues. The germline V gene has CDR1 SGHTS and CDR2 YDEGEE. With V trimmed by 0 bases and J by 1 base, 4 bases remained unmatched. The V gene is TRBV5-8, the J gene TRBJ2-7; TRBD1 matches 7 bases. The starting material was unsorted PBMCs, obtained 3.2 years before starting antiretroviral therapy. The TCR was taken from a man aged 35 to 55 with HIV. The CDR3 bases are TGTGCCAGCAGCTTGGAGGGGGCCCTTTCCTACGAGCAGTACTTC. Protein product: CASSLEGALSYEQYF.